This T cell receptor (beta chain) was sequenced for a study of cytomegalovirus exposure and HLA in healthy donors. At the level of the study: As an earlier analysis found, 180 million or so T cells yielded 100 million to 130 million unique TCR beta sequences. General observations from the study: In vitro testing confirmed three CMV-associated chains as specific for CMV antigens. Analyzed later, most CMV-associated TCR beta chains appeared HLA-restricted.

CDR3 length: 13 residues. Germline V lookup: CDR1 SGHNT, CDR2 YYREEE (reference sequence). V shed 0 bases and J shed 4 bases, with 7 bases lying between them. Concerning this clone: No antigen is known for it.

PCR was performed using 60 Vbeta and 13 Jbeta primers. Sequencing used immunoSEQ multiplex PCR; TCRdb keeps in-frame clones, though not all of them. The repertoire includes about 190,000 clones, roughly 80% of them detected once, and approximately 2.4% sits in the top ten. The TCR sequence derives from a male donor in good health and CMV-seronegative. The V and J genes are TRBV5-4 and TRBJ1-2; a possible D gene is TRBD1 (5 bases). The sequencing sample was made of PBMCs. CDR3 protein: CASSLGGSYGYTF. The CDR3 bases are TGTGCCAGCAGCTTGGGGGGCAGCTATGGCTACACCTTC. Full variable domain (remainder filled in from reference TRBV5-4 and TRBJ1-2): ETGVTQSPTHLIKTRGQQVTLRCSSQSGHNTVSWYQQALGQGPQFIFQYYREEENGRGNFPPRFSGLQFPNYSSELNVNALELDDSALYLCASSLGGSYGYTFGSGTRLTVV.